The TCR beta chain under discussion was sequenced for a study of response to subunit inactivated influenza vaccine. Whole-study results and caveats: Authors suggested each seasonal flu vaccination may recruit only limited numbers of new T cells.

In TCRdb, the RT-PCR reads were re-called with MiXCR into one record per CDR3 protein. The data contain fewer than 700,000 distinct CDR3 sequences, over 10% of them seen just once; the ten biggest clones take up around 14%. V was trimmed by 1 base and J by 0 bases, leaving 4 bases between them. The CDR3 totals 14 residues. The germline V gene has CDR1 SGHDN and CDR2 FVKESK. This clonotype was observed a few times. What it binds is unknown. Specimen: PBMCs from blood, collected more than 35 days after vaccination. The TCR comes from a man in his forties or fifties who received an inactivated influenza vaccine. The chain employs TRBV14 and TRBJ2-4, with D unresolved. CDR3 protein: CASSQAGAKNIQYF. The DNA of the CDR3 is TGTGCCAGCAGCCAAGCGGGAGCCAAAAACATTCAGTACTTC.